The entry below gives a single T cell receptor (beta chain) sequence along with its context. Its target is not known. This sample stems from a study of shared clonotypes between healthy human individuals. Overall study results and limits: The diversity represented, both genetic and in exposure history, was limited by few donors. Collection of samples was limited to blood; tissue repertoires likely differ. Despite large depth, rarefaction showed incomplete sorted-subset sequencing.

Several immunoSEQ plates held equal portions of the genomic DNA taken from each subset. Clones were read by immunoSEQ multiplex PCR, and TCRdb kept only the in-frame ones, dropping some. In the table there are 950,000 to 1,300,000 clones, 60% to 80% of which are singletons. The clonotype originates from a young man in good health. The sequencing sample was made of memory CD4+ T cells sorted from blood. Subset here: CD45RA-negative fraction.

CDR3 region: CASSLGLAGYNEQFF. CDR3 in DNA: TGTGCCAGCAGCTTAGGGCTAGCGGGATACAATGAGCAGTTCTTC. The gene calls are TRBV7-9 and TRBJ2-1, with 9 positions matching TRBD2. Germline V gene sequence: CDR1 SEHNR, CDR2 FQNEAQ (reference sequence). Losses at the gene ends were 1 base for V and 4 bases for J; bases not matched to a gene: 2. This CDR3 region has 15 residues.